The clone carrying this T cell receptor (beta chain) turned up a few times. As yet, its antigen is unknown. Germline CDR1 SGDLS, CDR2 YYNGEE. Trimming took 4 bases from V and 0 from J; bases not matched to a gene: 4. The CDR3 spans 15 residues. These data belong to a study of cytomegalovirus exposure and HLA in healthy donors. The study ran its PCR with 60 Vbeta and 13 Jbeta primers. Clones were read by immunoSEQ multiplex PCR, and TCRdb kept only the in-frame ones, dropping some. The table includes 150,000 to 200,000 clones, about 77% detected once. Whole-study findings and limits: Researchers catalogued under 200 TCR beta chains as cytomegalovirus-associated. A later analysis linked a missense DCLRE1C variant to TCR beta V- and J-gene trimming.

The chain links TRBV9 to TRBJ2-3; TRBD1 agrees at 8 bases. The receptor's source is a female donor in good health and CMV-seronegative. Sequenced input: PBMCs. Here the CDR3 reads CASSKTGVSTDTQYF. DNA for the CDR3: TGTGCCAGCAGCAAGACAGGGGTGAGCACAGATACGCAGTATTTT.